This T cell receptor (beta chain) was sequenced for a study of cytotoxic CD8 clonotypes in ibrutinib-treated CLL. Study-level points and caveats: Clonotypes that were public were uncommon, and they contracted or stayed stable on treatment. At the start, clonality exceeded age-matched healthy donors and followed circulating CD8+ T-cell counts.

Produced via immunoSEQ multiplex PCR; TCRdb's table is partial and in-frame only. The sample yields 15,000 to 20,000 clones, about 61% seen once. As for this clone: Its antigen is undetermined.

Germline values: CDR1 MDHEN, CDR2 SYDVKM. V shed 3 bases and J shed 4 bases, with 15 bases lying between them. The CDR3 loop spans 15 amino acids. The clonotype comes from a human donor with chronic lymphocytic leukemia. The chain recombines TRBV28 with TRBJ1-2, with a weak D call TRBD1 (6 bases). The starting material was PBMCs, obtained after 12 months of ibrutinib treatment. CDR3 bases: TGTGCCAGCAGTTTCCTCCCCCGGGACACCTATGGCTACACCTTC. Encoded protein: CASSFLPRDTYGYTF.